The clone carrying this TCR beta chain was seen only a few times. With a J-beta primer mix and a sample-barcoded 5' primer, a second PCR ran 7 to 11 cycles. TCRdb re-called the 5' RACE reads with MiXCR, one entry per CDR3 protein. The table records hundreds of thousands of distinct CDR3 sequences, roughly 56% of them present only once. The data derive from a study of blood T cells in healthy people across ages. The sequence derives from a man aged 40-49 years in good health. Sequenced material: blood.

The CDR3 nucleotides are TGTGCCAGCCGGGCCGGGGGCGTCGGGCCCCAGCATTTT. Protein sequence: CASRAGGVGPQHF. The chain employs TRBV6-5 and TRBJ1-5, with D perhaps matching TRBD1 (6 bases). The CDR3 spans 13 residues. Germline CDR1 reads MNHEY; CDR2 reads SVGAGI. The V end lost 8 bases, the J end lost 9 bases, and 17 bases lay between the germline ends.